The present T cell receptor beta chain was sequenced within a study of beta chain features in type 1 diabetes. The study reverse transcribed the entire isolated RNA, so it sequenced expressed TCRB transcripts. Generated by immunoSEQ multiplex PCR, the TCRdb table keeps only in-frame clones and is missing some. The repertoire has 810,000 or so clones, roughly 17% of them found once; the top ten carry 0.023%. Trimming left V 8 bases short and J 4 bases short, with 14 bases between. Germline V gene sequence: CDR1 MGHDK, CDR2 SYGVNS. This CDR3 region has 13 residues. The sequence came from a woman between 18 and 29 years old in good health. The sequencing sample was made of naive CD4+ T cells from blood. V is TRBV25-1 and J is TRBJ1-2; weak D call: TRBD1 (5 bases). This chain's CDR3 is CASGAAGFYGYTF. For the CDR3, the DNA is TGTGCCAGCGGCGCAGCAGGGTTCTATGGCTACACCTTC.